This T cell receptor (beta chain) was documented in a study of OX40 agonist ivuxolimab in advanced cancers. Germline V CDR1 and CDR2: MNHEY, SVGAGI. The V end was cut by 6 bases, the J end by 2 bases, with 15 bases between. The CDR3 has 15 amino acids. TCRdb's table, derived via immunoSEQ multiplex PCR, lists solely in-frame clones and lacks some. The sample consists of roughly 68,000 clones, 83% of them appearing once. The origin of this receptor is an adult with an advanced solid tumor such as melanoma, head and neck, liver or kidney cancer. V gene TRBV6-5 combines with J gene TRBJ2-3, with a tentative D call TRBD2 (5 bases). This specimen was CD4+ or CD8+ T cells sorted from blood, taken in a trial of the OX40 agonist ivuxolimab. In DNA form, the CDR3 reads TGTGCCAGCAGGGAGGATCGCTCCCTCACAGATACGCAGTATTTT. This codes for CASREDRSLTDTQYF.